This entry lists 3 T cell receptor beta chains sequenced from one sample in a study of CD8+CD57+ T cells in acquired aplastic anemia. Genomic DNA served as template for TCR beta VDJ and CDR3 profiling. A single record per CDR3 protein comes from TCRdb applying MiXCR to the reads. The table lists about 190,000 distinct CDR3 sequences, 64% of them singletons. Sequenced input: sorted CD4+, CD8+, or CD8+CD57+ T cells (not recorded which) from PBMCs. The origin of the receptors is a human donor with severe aplastic anemia or a healthy control (not recorded which).

The chain combines TRBV2 with TRBJ2-2; D is uncertain. Trimming removed 11 bases at V and 6 bases at J, with 13 bases between. This CDR3 is 12 amino acids long. Germline V lookup: CDR1 SNHLY, CDR2 FYNNEI. In DNA, the CDR3 is TGTGCCCAAGCAGAATCCCCCGGGGAGCTGTTTTTT. Residues: CAQAESPGELFF.

This chain uses TRBV3-1 with TRBJ2-6, with 10 bases matching TRBD1. Germline lookup yields CDR1 LGHDT and CDR2 YNNKEL (reference sequence). The CDR3 consists of 19 residues. With 0 bases clipped from V and 2 bases from J, the junction kept 7 bases outside the gene matches. In nucleotides, the CDR3 is TGTGCCAGCAGCCAAGAGTTGGACAGGGGGGGACCTGGGGCCAACGTCCTGACTTTC. As protein: CASSQELDRGGPGANVLTF. The full variable domain, rest sourced from reference TRBV3-1 and TRBJ2-6, is DTAVSQTPKYLVTQMGNDKSIKCEQNLGHDTMYWYKQDSKKFLKIMFSYNNKELIINETVPNRFSPKSPDKAHLNLHINSLELGDSAVYFCASSQELDRGGPGANVLTFGAGSRLTVL.

The chain recombines TRBV6-1 with TRBJ2-2; no clear D gene. The CDR3 is 14 amino acids. Germline CDR1 is MNHNS and CDR2 is SASEGT. Trimming shortened V by 5 bases and J by 1 base, and 8 bases separated the two germline ends. The chain's CDR3 is CASSPARNTGELFF. For the CDR3, the DNA is TGTGCCAGCAGTCCTGCGAGGAACACCGGGGAGCTGTTTTTT.